Shown below are 28 T cell receptor beta chains from a single sample sequenced in a study of blood T cell repertoires in COVID-19. Only in-frame clones appear in the TCRdb table, and some are missing; sequencing was by immunoSEQ multiplex PCR. Of 150,000 to 200,000 clones listed, 80% to 85% are singletons. Material for sequencing was peripheral blood. These receptors were collected from a woman in her twenties or thirties with acute or convalescent COVID-19.

This chain joins TRBV7-6 and TRBJ2-7; D remains unclear. Trimming left V 5 bases short and J 3 bases short, with 8 bases between. From germline, CDR1 is SGHVS and CDR2 FNYEAQ. The CDR3 consists of 12 residues. Written as DNA, the CDR3 is TGTGCCAGCAGCCTGAGTTACTACGAGCAGTACTTC. It translates to CASSLSYYEQYF.

This chain uses TRBV11-1 with TRBJ2-7; 13 bases fit TRBD2. Trimming at V came to 5 bases and at J to 6 bases, leaving 10 bases not matched to a gene. The CDR3 totals 16 residues. Looked up from germline, CDR1 is SGHAT and CDR2 is FQDESV (reference sequence). The CDR3 is CASSPRTSGSPGEQYF. In DNA, the CDR3 is TGTGCCAGCAGCCCCAGGACTAGCGGGAGTCCTGGCGAGCAGTACTTC.

The chain links TRBV28 to TRBJ2-1; D is perhaps TRBD1 (6 bases). The V and J ends lost 6 bases and 6 bases respectively, with 12 bases between them. CDR1 and CDR2 (germline): MDHEN, SYDVKM. The CDR3 has 13 residues. The CDR3 sequence: CASRLQGGNEQFF. The CDR3 DNA is TGTGCCAGCAGGCTACAGGGTGGCAATGAGCAGTTCTTC.

The V and J genes are TRBV5-1 and TRBJ2-1; TRBD2 matches at 11 bases. CDR1 is SGHRS and CDR2 is YFSETQ in the germline V gene. CDR3 size: 14 residues. J lost 5 bases, V lost 9 bases, and 7 bases had no gene match. In nucleotides, the CDR3 is TGCGCCACTACGCCGGGACTAGCGGACAATGAGCAGTTCTTC. This gives the protein CATTPGLADNEQFF. The variable domain in full, with the rest retrieved from reference TRBV5-1 and TRBJ2-1, is KAGVTQTPRYLIKTRGQQVTLSCSPISGHRSVSWYQQTPGQGLQFLFEYFSETQRNKGNFPGRFSGRQFSNSRSEMNVSTLELGDSALYLCATTPGLADNEQFFGPGTRLTVL.

The chain employs TRBV10-3 and TRBJ2-5; no clear D gene. Germline loops: CDR1 ENHRY, CDR2 SYGVKD. The V gene lost 7 bases and the J gene lost 5 bases, with 11 bases spanning the gap. CDR3 length equals 12 residues. CDR3 sequence: CAIKAEGETQYF. In nucleotides, the CDR3 is TGTGCCATCAAGGCGGAAGGTGAGACCCAGTACTTC.

This chain links TRBV27 with TRBJ2-7, with D tentatively TRBD2 (6 bases). This CDR3 is 14 amino acids long. Looked up from germline, CDR1 is MNHEY and CDR2 is SMNVEV (reference sequence). With 2 bases removed from V and 2 bases from J, the gap between germline ends came to 10 bases. The CDR3 here is CASSLTSGAYEQYF. In nucleotides, the CDR3 is TGTGCCAGCAGTTTAACGTCGGGAGCCTACGAGCAGTACTTC.

The V call is TRBV5-5, the J call TRBJ2-2; 11 bases match TRBD1. V gave up 0 bases and J gave up 3 bases; unmatched junction bases: 7. Germline values: CDR1 SGHKS, CDR2 YYEKEE (reference sequence). The CDR3 is 18 amino acids. The CDR3 loop is CASSLGYGQGAYTGELFF. CDR3 bases: TGTGCCAGCAGCTTGGGATATGGACAGGGGGCTTACACCGGGGAGCTGTTTTTT.

V is TRBV9 and J is TRBJ2-7, with TRBD2 matching over 13 bases. The CDR3 runs 14 residues. Trimming took 4 bases from V and 7 from J; bases not matched to a gene: 5. Looked up from germline, CDR1 is SGDLS and CDR2 is YYNGEE. The CDR3 loop is CASSFGTSGAEQYF. CDR3 in DNA: TGTGCCAGCAGCTTTGGGACTAGCGGGGCAGAGCAGTACTTC.

CDR3 in amino acids: CASSPWTGFNEKLFF. In DNA, the CDR3 is TGTGCCAGCAGCCCCTGGACAGGCTTTAATGAAAAACTGTTTTTT. This chain uses TRBV14 with TRBJ1-4, with 7 positions matching TRBD1. The CDR3 runs to 15 residues. Germline V lookup: CDR1 SGHDN, CDR2 FVKESK. The ends lost 4 bases at V and 4 bases at J; junction bases unmatched: 6.

The J gene is TRBJ2-1, the V gene TRBV28, with 13 bases lining up with TRBD2. The CDR3 is 16 residues long. Losses at the gene ends were 1 base for V and 9 bases for J; bases not matched to a gene: 6. Per the germline V gene, CDR1 is MDHEN and CDR2 is SYDVKM. CDR3 coding DNA: TGTGCCAGCAGTTTATTCGGACTAGCGGGAGTCGGTGAGCAGTTCTTC. This sequence encodes CASSLFGLAGVGEQFF.

This rearrangement joins TRBV4-3 to TRBJ1-5; D remains ambiguous. This CDR3 is built from 15 residues. Trimming removed 2 bases at V and 6 bases at J, with 14 bases between. CDR1 LGHNA and CDR2 YSLEER come from the germline V gene. DNA for the CDR3: TGCGCCAGCAGCCAAACTCTGGGAGCTACTCAGCCCCAGCATTTT. This sequence encodes CASSQTLGATQPQHF.

The genes are TRBV4-2 and TRBJ2-7, with 7 bases identical to TRBD1. V trimming: 1 base; J trimming: 2 bases; junction bases outside the gene matches: 8. The germline CDR1 and CDR2 sequences are LGHNA and YNFKEQ. The CDR3 runs to 16 residues. This CDR3 is CASSQVDRIPTYEQYF. As DNA, the CDR3 is TGTGCCAGCAGCCAAGTGGACAGGATCCCTACCTACGAGCAGTACTTC.

The V call is TRBV4-1, the J call TRBJ1-1, with 7 positions matching TRBD1. With V trimmed by 1 base and J by 11 bases, 4 bases remained unmatched. The CDR3 runs to 12 residues. CDR1 is MGHRA and CDR2 is YSYEKL in the germline V gene. CDR3 DNA: TGCGCCAGCAGCCAAGTGACAGGGTGGGCTTTCTTT. As protein: CASSQVTGWAFF.

This clone was seen at least ten times. CDR3 bases: TGTGCCAGCAGTAGGGGGCCGGGATCCGGGGAGCTGTTTTTT. Its protein product is CASSRGPGSGELFF. The chain joins TRBV6-4 to TRBJ2-2; 7 nucleotides agree with TRBD1. Trimming took 5 bases from V and 6 from J; bases not matched to a gene: 6. The length of the CDR3 is 14 residues. Germline CDR1 and CDR2: MRHNA and SNTAGT.

This rearrangement joins TRBV7-2 to TRBJ1-2, with TRBD1 matching over 7 bases. With V trimmed by 2 bases and J by 6 bases, 6 bases remained unmatched. This CDR3 spans 14 amino acids. Germline V gene sequence: CDR1 SGHTA, CDR2 FQGNSA. The CDR3 bases are TGTGCCAGCAGCTTATTGGGGACAGTAGATGGCTACACCTTC. It yields the protein CASSLLGTVDGYTF.

The chain combines TRBV4-1 with TRBJ2-7; 13 bases are shared with TRBD2. The CDR3 sequence is 19 residues long. CDR1 is MGHRA and CDR2 is YSYEKL in the germline V gene. V trimming: 0 bases; J trimming: 2 bases; junction bases outside the gene matches: 10. The CDR3 reads CASSQESRRTSGRTYEQYF. CDR3 in DNA: TGCGCCAGCAGCCAAGAGTCCCGGAGGACTAGCGGGAGAACCTACGAGCAGTACTTC.

This clone has just a few counts. The chain has TRBV19 and TRBJ2-1, with TRBD1 matching 10 bases. The CDR3 contains 15 residues. Unmatched junction bases numbered 6, after V lost 4 bases and J lost 6 bases. Germline CDR1 and CDR2: LNHDA and SQIVND (reference sequence). CDR3 protein: CASSSRQGAVNEQFF. For the CDR3, the DNA is TGTGCCAGTAGTAGTAGACAGGGGGCTGTCAATGAGCAGTTCTTC.

V usage is TRBV11-2 and J usage is TRBJ2-3; D is ambiguous. Trimming removed 5 bases at V and 0 bases at J, with 12 bases between. The CDR3 spans 15 residues. In germline, CDR1 is SGHAT, CDR2 FQNNGV. The CDR3 bases are TGTGCCAGCAGCCTAACCCTGCTCAGCACAGATACGCAGTATTTT. Protein: CASSLTLLSTDTQYF.

CDR3 protein: CASSGLEDAYSYNSPLHF. The CDR3 region has the DNA TGTGCCAGCAGTGGCCTGGAGGACGCATACTCCTATAATTCACCCCTCCACTTT. The rearrangement joins TRBV6-1 to TRBJ1-6; no firm D call. Trimming shortened V by 4 bases and J by 0 bases, and 16 bases separated the two germline ends. CDR1 is MNHNS, CDR2 SASEGT, per germline. The CDR3 runs 18 residues.

V is TRBV6-5 and J is TRBJ2-1, with D possibly matching TRBD2 (7 bases). Germline CDR1 MNHEY, CDR2 SVGAGI. This CDR3 has 14 residues. Trimming removed 0 bases at V and 8 bases at J, with 11 bases between. The CDR3 protein is CASSYSRGGHEQFF. The CDR3 coding sequence is TGTGCCAGCAGTTACTCTCGCGGGGGCCATGAGCAGTTCTTC.

J is TRBJ1-6 and V is TRBV6-5; 7 nucleotides match TRBD1. The V gene end was trimmed by 4 bases and the J gene end by 12 bases; junction bases not matched to a gene: 6. Germline lookup yields CDR1 MNHEY and CDR2 SVGAGI. The CDR3 totals 13 residues. The CDR3 DNA reads as TGTGCCAGCAGTTGGGGGACAGATAAACCCCTCCACTTT. It translates to CASSWGTDKPLHF.

The table lists this clone with a count of one. This chain links TRBV4-2 with TRBJ2-1; the match to TRBD2 covers 13 bases. The length of the CDR3 is 16 residues. V lost 0 bases to trimming and J lost 8 bases; unmatched junction nucleotides: 4. Germline CDR1 LGHNA, CDR2 YNFKEQ. CDR3 in amino acids: CASSQDGTSGVDEQFF. CDR3 in DNA: TGTGCCAGCAGCCAAGATGGGACTAGCGGGGTAGATGAGCAGTTCTTC.

The V call is TRBV19, the J call TRBJ2-1; 7 bases agree with TRBD2. Per germline, CDR1 LNHDA and CDR2 SQIVND (reference sequence). The CDR3 loop spans 13 amino acids. The V segment lost 3 bases and the J segment 14 bases; nucleotides outside the gene matches: 10. In DNA form, the CDR3 reads TGTGCCAGTAGTATTTTTCGGGGGGAGGCAGAGTTCTTC. The encoded protein is CASSIFRGEAEFF.

This chain links TRBV30 with TRBJ2-3, with TRBD1 as a possible D gene (5 bases). The CDR3 length is 13 residues. The germline gives CDR1 GTSNPN, CDR2 SVGIG (reference sequence). V dropped 4 bases and J dropped 1 base, with 9 bases sitting between them. The DNA of the CDR3 is TGTGCCTGGACAGGGTCCCGCACAGATACGCAGTATTTT. Its translation: CAWTGSRTDTQYF. Combining the CDR3 with reference TRBV30 and TRBJ2-3 gives the whole variable domain SQTIHQWPATLVQPVGSPLSLECTVEGTSNPNLYWYRQAAGRGLQLLFYSVGIGQISSEVPQNLSASRPQDRQFILSSKKLLLSDSGFYLCAWTGSRTDTQYFGPGTRLTVL.

This sequence joins TRBV15 and TRBJ1-2; maybe TRBD1 (6 bases). Germline CDR1 reads LNHNV; CDR2 reads YYDKDF (reference sequence). The V end was cut by 1 base, the J end by 1 base, with 10 bases between. The CDR3 is 15 residues long. The CDR3 nucleotides are TGTGCCACCAGCAGAGGGGGAGGGGGTAACTATGGCTACACCTTC. This sequence encodes CATSRGGGGNYGYTF.

The chain links TRBV28 to TRBJ2-1; tentative D call: TRBD1 (5 bases). Trimming shortened V by 5 bases and J by 6 bases, and 17 bases separated the two germline ends. In germline, CDR1 is MDHEN, CDR2 SYDVKM. The CDR3 loop spans 15 amino acids. CDR3 sequence reads: CASSPPNEDTNEQFF. In nucleotides, the CDR3 is TGTGCCAGCAGTCCCCCTAACGAGGACACCAATGAGCAGTTCTTC.

This chain joins TRBV5-1 and TRBJ2-2, with TRBD1 matching 7 bases. Germline assignment: CDR1 SGHRS and CDR2 YFSETQ. The CDR3 has 14 amino acids. The J segment lost 4 bases and the V segment lost 3 bases, leaving 3 bases of the junction unmatched. As DNA, the CDR3 is TGCGCCAGCAGCTCCGGACAGGTCACCGGGGAGCTGTTTTTT. Residues: CASSSGQVTGELFF.

The rearrangement uses TRBV13 and TRBJ2-4; TRBD2 agrees at 9 bases. The germline CDR1 and CDR2 sequences are PRHDT and FYEKMQ (reference sequence). Germline trimming cut 1 base from V and 0 bases from J; bases unmatched to any gene: 7. The length of the CDR3 is 18 residues. CDR3 residues: CASSLDSGGPLAKNIQYF. In DNA, the CDR3 is TGTGCCAGCAGCTTAGATAGCGGGGGCCCCCTAGCCAAAAACATTCAGTACTTC. Filled out from reference TRBV13 and TRBJ2-4, the complete variable domain reads AAGVIQSPRHLIKEKRETATLKCYPIPRHDTVYWYQQGPGQDPQFLISFYEKMQSDKGSIPDRFSAQQFSDYHSELNMSSLELGDSALYFCASSLDSGGPLAKNIQYFGAGTRLSVL.